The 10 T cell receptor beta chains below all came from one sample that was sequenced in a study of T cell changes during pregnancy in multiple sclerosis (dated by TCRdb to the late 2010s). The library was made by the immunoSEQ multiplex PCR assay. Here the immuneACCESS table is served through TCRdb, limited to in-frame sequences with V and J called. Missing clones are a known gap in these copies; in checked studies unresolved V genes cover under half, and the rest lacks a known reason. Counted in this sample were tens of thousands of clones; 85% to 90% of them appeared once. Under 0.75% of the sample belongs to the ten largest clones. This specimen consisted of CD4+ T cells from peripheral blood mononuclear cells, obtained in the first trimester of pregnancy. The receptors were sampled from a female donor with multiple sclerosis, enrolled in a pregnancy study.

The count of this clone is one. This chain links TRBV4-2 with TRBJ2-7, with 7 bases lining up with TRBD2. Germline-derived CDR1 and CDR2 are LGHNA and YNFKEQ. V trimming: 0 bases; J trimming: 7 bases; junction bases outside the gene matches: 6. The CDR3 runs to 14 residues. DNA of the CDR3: TGTGCCAGCAGCCAAGATGCCCAGGGAGGGGAGCAGTACTTC. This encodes CASSQDAQGGEQYF.

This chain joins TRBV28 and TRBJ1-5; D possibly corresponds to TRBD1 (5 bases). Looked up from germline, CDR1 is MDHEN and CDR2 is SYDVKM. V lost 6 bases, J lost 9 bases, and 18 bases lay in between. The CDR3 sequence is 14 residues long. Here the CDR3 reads CASRYGRGTRPQHF. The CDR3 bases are TGTGCCAGCAGATATGGACGGGGGACGCGGCCCCAGCATTTT.

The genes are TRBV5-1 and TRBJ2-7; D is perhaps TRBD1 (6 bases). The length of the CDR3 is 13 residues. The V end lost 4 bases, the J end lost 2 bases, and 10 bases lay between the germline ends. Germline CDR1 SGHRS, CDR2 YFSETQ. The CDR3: CASSVQGPYEQYF. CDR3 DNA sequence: TGCGCCAGCAGCGTCCAGGGGCCCTACGAGCAGTACTTC.

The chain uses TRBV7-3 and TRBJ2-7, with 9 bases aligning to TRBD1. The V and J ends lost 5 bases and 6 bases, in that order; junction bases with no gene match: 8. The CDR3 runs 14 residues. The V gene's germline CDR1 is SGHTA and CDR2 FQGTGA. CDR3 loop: CASSLGTGIGEQYF. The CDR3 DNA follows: TGTGCCAGCAGCCTTGGGACAGGGATCGGCGAGCAGTACTTC. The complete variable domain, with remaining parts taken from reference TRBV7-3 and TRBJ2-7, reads GAGVSQTPSNKVTEKGKYVELRCDPISGHTALYWYRQSLGQGPEFLIYFQGTGAADDSGLPNDRFFAVRPEGSVSTLKIQRTERGDSAVYLCASSLGTGIGEQYFGPGTRLTVT.

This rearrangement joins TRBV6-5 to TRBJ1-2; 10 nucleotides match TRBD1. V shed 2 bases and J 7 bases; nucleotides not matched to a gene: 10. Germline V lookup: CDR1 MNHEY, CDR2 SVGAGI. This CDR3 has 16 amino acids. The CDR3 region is CASSYPTGTGEAGYTF. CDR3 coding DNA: TGTGCCAGCAGTTACCCCACCGGGACAGGGGAAGCTGGCTACACCTTC.

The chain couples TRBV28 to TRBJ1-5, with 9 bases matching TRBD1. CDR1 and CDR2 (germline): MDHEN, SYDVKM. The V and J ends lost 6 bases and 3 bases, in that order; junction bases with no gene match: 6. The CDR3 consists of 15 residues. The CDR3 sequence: CASSSDRGVNQPQHF. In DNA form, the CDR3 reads TGTGCCAGCAGCTCCGACAGGGGGGTCAATCAGCCCCAGCATTTT.

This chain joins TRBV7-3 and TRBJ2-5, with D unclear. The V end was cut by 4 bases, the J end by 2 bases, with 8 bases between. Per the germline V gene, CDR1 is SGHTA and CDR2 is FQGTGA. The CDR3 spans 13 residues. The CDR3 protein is CASSSEHQETQYF. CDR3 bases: TGTGCCAGCAGCTCGGAGCATCAAGAGACCCAGTACTTC.

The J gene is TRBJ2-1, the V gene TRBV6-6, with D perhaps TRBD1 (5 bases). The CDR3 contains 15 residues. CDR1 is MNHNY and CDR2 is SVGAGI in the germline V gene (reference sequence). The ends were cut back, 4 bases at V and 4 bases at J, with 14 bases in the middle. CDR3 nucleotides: TGTGCCAGCAGTTCTTTACAAGGACAATACAATGAGCAGTTCTTC. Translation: CASSSLQGQYNEQFF.

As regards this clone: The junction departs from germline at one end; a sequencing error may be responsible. The CDR3 here is CASSLAGVGNEQFF. CDR3 bases: TGTGCCAGCAGCCTAGCGGGAGTTGGCAATGAGCAGTTCTTC. The rearrangement uses TRBV7-8 and TRBJ2-1, with 10 bases identical to TRBD2. The CDR3 runs to 14 residues. CDR1 and CDR2 (germline): SGHVS, FQNEAQ. The complete variable domain, with remaining parts taken from reference TRBV7-8 and TRBJ2-1, reads GAGVSQSPRYKVAKRGQDVALRCDPISGHVSLFWYQQALGQGPEFLTYFQNEAQLDKSGLPSDRFFAERPEGSVSTLKIQRTQQEDSAVYLCASSLAGVGNEQFFGPGTRLTVL.

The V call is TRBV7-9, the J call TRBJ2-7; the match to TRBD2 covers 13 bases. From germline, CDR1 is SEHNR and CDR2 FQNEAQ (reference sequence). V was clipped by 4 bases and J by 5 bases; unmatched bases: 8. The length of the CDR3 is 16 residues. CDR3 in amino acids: CASSSMTSGRLHEQYF. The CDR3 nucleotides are TGTGCCAGCAGCTCAATGACTAGCGGGAGGCTTCACGAGCAGTACTTC.